The entry that follows covers one T cell receptor (beta chain) sequence. No antigen is known for it. The cohort consisted of hundreds of healthy bone marrow donors. All cohort members were sampled while nominally healthy, although unrecorded immune exposures were likely present. The donor was CMV seropositive and belonged to the group of about 290 seropositive cohort members. A peripheral blood sample was collected from each donor, and TCR beta sequencing was performed on peripheral blood mononuclear cells. The Qiagen DNeasy Blood Extraction Kit was used to extract genomic DNA from the blood cell samples. The library relied on the immunoSEQ multiplex PCR assay. A mixture of 60 forward primers for TCR Vbeta segments and 13 reverse primers for TCR Jbeta segments was used in the multiplex PCR. A multiplex PCR assay on genomic DNA amplified the CDR3 region of rearranged TCR beta genes. Amplified TCR beta libraries were sequenced as 87-base-pair reads on the Illumina HiSeq System. As for the authors' bioinformatics: A later analysis tallied 70 million to 100 million unique TCR beta chains across the 666 repertoires, and roughly 11 million of those chains were shared by two or more donors. Raw reads were error-corrected and collapsed into unique sequences with a nearest-neighbor algorithm that merged closely related sequences to remove PCR and sequencing errors. V, D and J gene segments were assigned by aligning CDR3 sequences to IMGT reference sequences. For a sequence to be retained, at least a six-nucleotide match to both a V gene segment and a J gene segment was required. Rearrangements were called productive when the CDR3 lacked stop codons and stayed in frame with V and J; all others were non-productive. Following IMGT convention, CDR3 was defined as the stretch from the second conserved V-encoded cysteine to the conserved J-encoded phenylalanine. In an earlier analysis of 500 to 650 of the donors, sequences lacking an unambiguous match to a single V gene segment were excluded. An earlier analysis of a few hundred of the donors called V segments functional above 56.7% productive rearrangements and segregating when the between-donor standard deviation exceeded 5%. A statistical classification framework was built to diagnose cytomegalovirus status from the catalog of TCR beta chain sequences. V and J gene assignment, in a later analysis, came from comparing TCR nucleotide sequences with IMGT/GENE-DB human TR gene sequences. Using the TCRdist pipeline, a later analysis assigned CDR3 sequences along with most-parsimonious VDJ recombination scenarios. In a later analysis, each TCR beta chain was defined by its CDR3 amino acid sequence together with its V-gene family, and reads lacking a unique V-gene family were excluded. To address suspected cross-contamination and a sequencing artifact, a later analysis removed over 500 highly shared, low-generation-probability nucleotide sequences. In a later analysis, a clonal expansion index was calculated for each public chain from normalized within-repertoire ranks of inferred template counts. In a later analysis, generation probabilities were computed using a VDJ recombination model fitted to out-of-frame rearrangements, and the results were checked against IGoR. In a later analysis, TCR-TCR, TCR-HLA and TCR-CMV co-occurrence was scored with hypergeometric tests, and a repertoire-size bias correction was applied to TCR pairs. To estimate false discovery rates, a later analysis permuted the HLA or CMV assignments 20 times. In a later analysis, co-occurring TCRs were grouped with DBSCAN, and TCRdist sequence similarity was added when clustering was performed within HLA-allele-positive subsets. Repertoires with fewer than 30,000 or more than 120,000 public chains, plus five repertoires with anomalous nucleotide sharing, were excluded from co-occurrence clustering. Entries here come from immuneACCESS through TCRdb and include only in-frame sequences with V and J called. Some clones fail to appear in such tables; in the studies checked, an unresolved V gene covers under half of the shortfall, and the cause of the remainder is unknown. V and J calls and clone size are those listed in that table; D and trimming were worked out from the DNA. This sample's table has entries for about 210,000 clones. 0.75% to 1% of the sample is taken by the ten largest.

The data stem from a study of cytomegalovirus exposure and HLA in healthy donors (dated by TCRdb to about 2017). Concerning the study at large: An earlier analysis of several hundred of the donors reported about 250 Gb of sequence data and more than 90 million unique TCR beta sequences from roughly 200 million T cells. The study aimed to test whether cataloging public T cell receptors could reveal signatures of past pathogen exposure. Alongside the repertoire data, information on donor age, sex, ethnicity and CMV serostatus was compiled. Along with the approximately 600-subject first cohort, a separate validation cohort of over a hundred different subjects was used. Using immunosequencing, the study profiled T cell repertoires from 500 to 800 subjects and related those repertoires to cytomegalovirus serostatus. To predict cytomegalovirus infection status, the study brought together high-throughput TCR immunosequencing, statistical association of individual TCRs with disease status, and machine learning. All discovery cohort repertoires had been generated using a single sequencing platform. Rather than using new phenotypic data, the later analysis identified candidate immune exposures from TCR beta sequences and from how often those sequences occurred across donors. Both class I and class II loci were covered by HLA typing, at four-digit resolution. To study patterns of TCR occurrence, a later analysis re-analyzed previously published TCR beta repertoires from around 670 donors and added high-resolution HLA genotyping. A later genetic analysis took genome-wide SNP genotypes for about three fifths of the 666 donors and used that subset as a discovery cohort. The genetic ancestry cluster associated with self-reported Caucasian donors included 80% to 90% of the approximately 410 genotyped donors. The number of typed donors differed by locus: roughly 629-630 for A, B, C, DRB1 and DQB1; 500 to 550 for DQA1; about 600 for DPA1; and some 430 for DPB1. An earlier analysis of fewer than 700 of the donors applied high-throughput TCR beta sequencing to assess whether each TCR beta V gene segment acted as functional or pseudogenic. Around 320 gigabases of sequencing data and roughly 90 million unique TCR sequences were included in an early release covering under 650 HLA-typed donors. Four to six DR-DQ haplotypes were handled as single units for association and clustering, since linkage in the cohort was strong. Among about 370 genotyped donors of the cohort, an average of approximately 240,000 unique TCR beta nucleotide sequences was sequenced per donor, of which roughly 17% were non-productive. On the study overall, not on this receptor specifically: In vitro tests confirmed that a few of the cytomegalovirus-associated TCR beta chains recognize cytomegalovirus antigens. Cytomegalovirus status was reported to be diagnosed by the classifier with high specificity and sensitivity in both the original and validation cohorts. Most TCR sequences were seen in very few donors, while some public TCRs were found in many individuals. The study listed 150 to 200 TCR beta chains as associated with cytomegalovirus. In a later genetic analysis, fewer N-insertions in productive TCRs were reported among donors in an Asian-associated ancestry cluster than the roughly 700-donor mean. Correlated functional status among segregating V segments might be attributable to linkage disequilibrium, but an unknown experimental factor could not be ruled out. When HLA alleles, especially DR and DQ, strongly co-occurred, TCR associations were difficult to assign to individual alleles. In a later analysis, HLA-associated TCR beta chains showed more clonal expansion and lower generation probabilities than non-associated chains that were equally common. Because counts were too low, fewer than 20 rarely observed V segments, including chromosome 9 orphons, were excluded from the earlier analysis of under 650 of the donors. The presence/absence analyses assumed that sequencing depth was roughly uniform across donors, and that assumption may not be true. Specific HLA alleles were associated with 15,000 to 20,000 TCR beta sequences at a false discovery rate of 0.05 in a later analysis. A further reported finding was that TCR beta sequences accurately predicted the HLA-A and HLA-B alleles for most subjects in the first cohort. It was suggested by the authors that the approach could potentially be generalized to other disease states and immunological phenotypes. In a later analysis, most CMV-associated TCR beta chains were found to appear HLA-restricted, with HLA associations seemingly driven largely by CMV exposure. In this cohort, only TCR beta chains were sequenced, and detectable features were limited by the absence of alpha or paired-chain data. According to a later analysis, TCR association rates differed among HLA loci, with DRB1 alleles showing the most associated TCRs and HLA-C alleles showing the fewest. Because HLA typing was missing for some donors at each locus, association tests included only the typed subset. V-gene and J-gene trimming of TCR beta chains was associated with a missense DCLRE1C variant in a later genetic analysis, and the association was replicated in an independent cohort. Broadly in line with IMGT annotations, most TCR beta V segments showed up in productive rearrangements about 90% or about 30% of the time in an earlier analysis of around 550 of the donors. The sequencing pipeline was judged likely to have produced a cluster of highly shared sequence variants as a technical artifact. The 87-base-pair reads could not distinguish some IMGT-functional V segments, including TRBV6-2 and TRBV6-3, so those segments were excluded. A later analysis reported that several top co-occurrence clusters appeared linked to parvovirus B19, influenza, CMV and Epstein-Barr virus. The only immune exposure information available for the cohort was CMV serostatus.

CDR1 and CDR2 were assigned from the germline V gene as MNHNS and SASEGT. V is cut back by 5 bases and J by 10 bases, with 6 bases in the junction unmatched. The CDR3 goes from the cysteine to the phenylalanine over 14 residues. Only the CDR3 DNA is retained, 42 bases long and in frame from the first base. The V gene is TRBV6-1 and the J gene is TRBJ1-6; TRBD1 matches 9 bases in the middle. The specimen was PBMCs. The receptor comes from a woman in her twenties or thirties in good health and CMV-seropositive. The CDR3 is CASSIRDRVSPLHF. At the DNA level, the sequence is TGTGCCAGCAGTATTCGGGACAGGGTCTCACCCCTCCACTTT.